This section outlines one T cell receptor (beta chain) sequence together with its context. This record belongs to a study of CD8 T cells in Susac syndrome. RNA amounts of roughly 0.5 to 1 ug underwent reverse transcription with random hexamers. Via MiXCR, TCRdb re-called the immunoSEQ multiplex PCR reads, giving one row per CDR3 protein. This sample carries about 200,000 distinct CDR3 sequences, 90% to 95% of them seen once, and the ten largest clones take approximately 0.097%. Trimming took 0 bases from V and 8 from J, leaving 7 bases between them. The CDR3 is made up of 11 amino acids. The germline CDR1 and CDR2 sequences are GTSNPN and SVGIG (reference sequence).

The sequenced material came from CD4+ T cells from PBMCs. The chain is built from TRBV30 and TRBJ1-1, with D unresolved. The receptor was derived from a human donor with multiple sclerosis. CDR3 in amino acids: CAWSVVDEAFF. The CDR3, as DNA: TGTGCCTGGAGTGTGGTTGACGAAGCTTTCTTT.